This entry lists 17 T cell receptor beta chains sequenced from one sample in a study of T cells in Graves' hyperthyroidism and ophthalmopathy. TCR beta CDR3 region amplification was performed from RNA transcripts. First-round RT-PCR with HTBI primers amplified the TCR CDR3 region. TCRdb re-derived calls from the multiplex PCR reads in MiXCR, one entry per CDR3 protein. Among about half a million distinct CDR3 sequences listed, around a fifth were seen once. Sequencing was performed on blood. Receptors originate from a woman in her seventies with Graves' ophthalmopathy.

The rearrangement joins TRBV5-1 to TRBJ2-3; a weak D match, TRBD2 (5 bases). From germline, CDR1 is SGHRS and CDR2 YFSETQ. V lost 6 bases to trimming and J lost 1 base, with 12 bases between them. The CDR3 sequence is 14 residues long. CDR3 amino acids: CASTQRQGTDTQYF. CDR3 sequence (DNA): TGCGCCAGCACCCAGCGGCAAGGCACAGATACGCAGTATTTT.

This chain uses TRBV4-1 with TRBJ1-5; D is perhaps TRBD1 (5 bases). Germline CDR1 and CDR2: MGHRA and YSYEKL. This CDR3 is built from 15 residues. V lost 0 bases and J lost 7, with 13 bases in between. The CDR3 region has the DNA TGCGCCAGCAGCCAAGATCGGCAGGGCGGGCAGCCCCAGCATTTT. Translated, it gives CASSQDRQGGQPQHF.

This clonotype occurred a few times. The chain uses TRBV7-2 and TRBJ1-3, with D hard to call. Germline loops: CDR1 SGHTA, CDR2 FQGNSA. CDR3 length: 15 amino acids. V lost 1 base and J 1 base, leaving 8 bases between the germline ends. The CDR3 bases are TGTGCCAGCAGCTTAGATTGGGCGTCTGGAAACACCATATATTTT. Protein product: CASSLDWASGNTIYF.

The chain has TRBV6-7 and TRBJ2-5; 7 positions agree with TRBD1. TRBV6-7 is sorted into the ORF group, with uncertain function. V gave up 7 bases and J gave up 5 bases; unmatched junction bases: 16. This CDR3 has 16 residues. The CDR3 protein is CASIWARDRARETQYF. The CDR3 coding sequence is TGTGCCAGCATTTGGGCCCGAGACAGGGCACGGGAGACCCAGTACTTC.

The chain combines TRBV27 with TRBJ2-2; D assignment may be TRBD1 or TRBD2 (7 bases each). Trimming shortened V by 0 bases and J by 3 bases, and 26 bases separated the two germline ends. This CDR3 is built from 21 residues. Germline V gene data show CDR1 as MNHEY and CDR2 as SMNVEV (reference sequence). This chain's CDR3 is CASSLSRGVRGGDGDTGELFF. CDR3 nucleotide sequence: TGTGCCAGCAGTTTATCTCGTGGGGTCAGGGGGGGCGACGGTGACACCGGGGAGCTGTTTTTT.

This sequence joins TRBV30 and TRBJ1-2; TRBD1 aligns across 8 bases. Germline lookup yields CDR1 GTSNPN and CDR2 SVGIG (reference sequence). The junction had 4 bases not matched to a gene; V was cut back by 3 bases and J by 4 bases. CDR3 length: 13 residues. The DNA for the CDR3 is TGTGCCTGGAGCCGGGACAGGCCCTATGGCTACACCTTC. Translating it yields CAWSRDRPYGYTF.

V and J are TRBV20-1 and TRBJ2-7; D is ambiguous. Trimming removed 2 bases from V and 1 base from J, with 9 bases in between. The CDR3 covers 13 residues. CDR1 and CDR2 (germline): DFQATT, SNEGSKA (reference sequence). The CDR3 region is CSARSVDSYEQYF. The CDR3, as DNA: TGCAGTGCTAGATCCGTTGATTCCTACGAGCAGTACTTC.

CDR3 amino acids: CAIQGANGQPQHF. The CDR3 bases are TGTGCCATCCAGGGGGCTAATGGTCAGCCCCAGCATTTT. The J gene is TRBJ1-5, the V gene TRBV2; the match to TRBD1 covers 8 bases. This CDR3 contains 13 residues. V lost 10 bases and J lost 6; bases outside the gene matches: 8. Germline V CDR1 and CDR2: SNHLY, FYNNEI. Complete variable domain (other parts from reference TRBV2 and TRBJ1-5): EPEVTQTPSHQVTQMGQEVILRCVPISNHLYFYWYRQILGQKVEFLVSFYNNEISEKSEIFDDQFSVERPDGSNFTLKIRSTKLEDSAMYFCAIQGANGQPQHFGDGTRLSIL.

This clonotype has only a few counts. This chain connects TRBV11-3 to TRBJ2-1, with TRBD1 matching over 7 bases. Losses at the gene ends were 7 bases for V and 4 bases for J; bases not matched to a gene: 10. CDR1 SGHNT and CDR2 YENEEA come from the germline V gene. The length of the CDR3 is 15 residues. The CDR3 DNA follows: TGTGCCAGCACCTCTGGGACAGACTTATACAATGAGCAGTTCTTC. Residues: CASTSGTDLYNEQFF.

The CDR3 nucleotides are TGTGCCATCAGTGGAGGGCCAGGTCCCTCGGTCAATGAGCAGTTCTTC. Amino acid sequence: CAISGGPGPSVNEQFF. The chain is built from TRBV10-3 and TRBJ2-1; tentatively, D is TRBD2 (5 bases). CDR1 is ENHRY, CDR2 SYGVKD, per germline. V gave up 4 bases and J gave up 6 bases, with 19 bases separating them. This CDR3 region has 16 residues.

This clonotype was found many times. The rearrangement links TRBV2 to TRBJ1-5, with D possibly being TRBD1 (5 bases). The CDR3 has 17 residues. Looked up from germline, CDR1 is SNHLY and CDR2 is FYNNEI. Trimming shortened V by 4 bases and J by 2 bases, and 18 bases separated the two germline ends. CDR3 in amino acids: CASSVNTGSIGNQPQHF. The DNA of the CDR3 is TGTGCCAGCAGTGTAAATACAGGCTCAATCGGCAATCAGCCCCAGCATTTT.

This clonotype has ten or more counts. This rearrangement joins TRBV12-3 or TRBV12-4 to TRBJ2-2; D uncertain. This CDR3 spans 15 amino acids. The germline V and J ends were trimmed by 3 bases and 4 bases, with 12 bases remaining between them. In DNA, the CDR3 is TGTGCCAGCAGTTTGGGTGTTTCTAGCACCGGGGAGCTGTTTTTT. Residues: CASSLGVSSTGELFF.

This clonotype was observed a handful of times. For the CDR3, the DNA is TGTGCCATCAGTGCCACCAACTATGGCTACACCTTC. Amino acid sequence: CAISATNYGYTF. This sequence joins TRBV10-3 and TRBJ1-2; D is unclear. The CDR3 has 12 residues. V was trimmed by 4 bases and J by 2 bases, leaving 5 bases between them. The V gene's germline CDR1 is ENHRY and CDR2 SYGVKD.

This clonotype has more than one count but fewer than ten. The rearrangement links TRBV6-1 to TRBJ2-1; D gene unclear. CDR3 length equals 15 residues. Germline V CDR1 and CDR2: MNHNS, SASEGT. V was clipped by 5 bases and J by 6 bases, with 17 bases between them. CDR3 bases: TGTGCCAGCAGTCTCACTTTACCCATCCGCAATGAGCAGTTCTTC. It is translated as CASSLTLPIRNEQFF.

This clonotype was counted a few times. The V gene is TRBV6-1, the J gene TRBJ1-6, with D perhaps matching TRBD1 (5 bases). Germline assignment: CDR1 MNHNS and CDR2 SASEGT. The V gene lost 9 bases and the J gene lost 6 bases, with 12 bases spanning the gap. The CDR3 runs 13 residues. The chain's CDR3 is CASKRGINSPLHF. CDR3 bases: TGTGCCAGTAAACGGGGCATTAATTCACCCCTCCACTTT.

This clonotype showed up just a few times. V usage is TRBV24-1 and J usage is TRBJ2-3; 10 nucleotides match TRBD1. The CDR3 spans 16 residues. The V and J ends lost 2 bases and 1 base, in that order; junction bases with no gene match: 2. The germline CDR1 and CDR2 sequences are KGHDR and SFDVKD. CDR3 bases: TGTGCCACCAGTGATTCCGGGACAGGGGGCACAGATACGCAGTATTTT. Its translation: CATSDSGTGGTDTQYF.

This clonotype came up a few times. The CDR3 is CASSTFFKRSNYGYTF. The CDR3 region has the DNA TGTGCCAGTAGTACCTTCTTCAAGAGGTCTAACTATGGCTACACCTTC. This chain joins TRBV19 and TRBJ1-2; unclear D gene. Deletions cut 4 bases from V and 0 bases from J, with 15 bases between. CDR3 size: 16 residues. Per germline, CDR1 LNHDA and CDR2 SQIVND (reference sequence).